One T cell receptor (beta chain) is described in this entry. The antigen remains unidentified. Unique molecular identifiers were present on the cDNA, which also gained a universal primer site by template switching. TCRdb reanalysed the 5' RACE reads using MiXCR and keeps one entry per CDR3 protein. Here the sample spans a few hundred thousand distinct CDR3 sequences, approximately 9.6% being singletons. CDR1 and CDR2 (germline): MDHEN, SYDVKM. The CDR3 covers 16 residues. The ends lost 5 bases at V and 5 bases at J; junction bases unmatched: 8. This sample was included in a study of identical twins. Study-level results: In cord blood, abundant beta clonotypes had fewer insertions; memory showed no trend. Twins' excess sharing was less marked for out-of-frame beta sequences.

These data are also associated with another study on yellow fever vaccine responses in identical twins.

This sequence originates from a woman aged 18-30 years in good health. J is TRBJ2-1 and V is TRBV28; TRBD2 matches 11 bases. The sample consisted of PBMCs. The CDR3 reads CASSPTLGLADNEQFF. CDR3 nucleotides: TGTGCCAGCAGTCCCACTTTGGGACTAGCGGACAATGAGCAGTTCTTC.